The 18 T cell receptor beta chains below were found in one sample sequenced in a study of control samples from healthy donors and cancer patients. Generated by immunoSEQ multiplex PCR, the TCRdb table keeps only in-frame clones and is missing some. The sample shows about 110,000 clones, around four fifths of them seen only once. Sequencing was done on a sample of blood. The source of these receptors is a woman aged 50 to 60 in good health.

This chain connects TRBV19 to TRBJ2-5; D is undetermined. Germline V lookup: CDR1 LNHDA, CDR2 SQIVND (reference sequence). Between the trimmed V and J ends, which lost 10 bases and 6 bases, there was a span of 12 bases. This CDR3 comprises 11 residues. The CDR3 DNA follows: TGTGCCACCGATACTGGAAAGACCCAGTACTTC. As protein: CATDTGKTQYF.

The chain uses TRBV27 and TRBJ2-6, with D perhaps matching TRBD1 (5 bases). CDR1 MNHEY and CDR2 SMNVEV come from the germline V gene (reference sequence). V was pared by 2 bases and J by 0 bases, with 20 bases between. CDR3 length: 20 amino acids. The CDR3 nucleotides read TGTGCCAGCAGTTTAAATTTTCGGCAGGGCTCCTACTCTGGGGCCAACGTCCTGACTTTC. It is translated as CASSLNFRQGSYSGANVLTF.

The V and J genes are TRBV3-1 (or the pseudogene TRBV3-2) and TRBJ1-3, with D possibly matching TRBD1 (5 bases). Germline CDR1 is LGHDT and CDR2 is YNNKEL (reference sequence). V shed 4 bases and J shed 3 bases, with 10 bases lying between them. CDR3 size: 14 residues. CDR3: CASSPVDSGNTIYF. CDR3 DNA sequence: TGTGCCAGCAGCCCGGTTGACAGTGGAAACACCATATATTTT.

J is TRBJ2-3 and V is TRBV7-2, with 8 bases matching TRBD2. CDR3 length: 14 amino acids. With 4 bases clipped from V and 4 bases from J, the junction kept 4 bases outside the gene matches. The germline gives CDR1 SGHTA, CDR2 FQGNSA. The CDR3 DNA follows: TGTGCCAGCAGCTACGGGGGACTAGCAGATACGCAGTATTTT. Protein: CASSYGGLADTQYF.

The chain employs TRBV6-5 and TRBJ1-1, with 9 bases that match TRBD1. Germline-derived CDR1 and CDR2 are MNHEY and SVGAGI. V was clipped by 0 bases and J by 8 bases; unmatched bases: 7. This CDR3 is 15 amino acids long. CDR3 residues: CASSYSNRGTGEAFF. The CDR3 region has the DNA TGTGCCAGCAGTTACTCGAATAGGGGGACAGGGGAAGCTTTCTTT.

The rearrangement joins TRBV14 to TRBJ2-1, with TRBD2 identical over 9 bases. The junction had 5 bases not matched to a gene; V was cut back by 0 bases and J by 8 bases. The CDR3 has 15 amino acids. The germline gives CDR1 SGHDN, CDR2 FVKESK. CDR3: CASSQDLSGGYEQFF. The CDR3, as DNA: TGTGCCAGCAGCCAAGATCTTAGCGGGGGTTATGAGCAGTTCTTC.

V and J are TRBV7-2 and TRBJ2-7; D is unresolved. CDR1 is SGHTA, CDR2 FQGNSA, per germline. The CDR3 length is 12 residues. Trimming stripped 3 bases from V and 6 bases from J, with 9 bases between. This CDR3 reads CASSFWPSEQYF. The CDR3, as DNA: TGTGCCAGCAGCTTTTGGCCCTCCGAGCAGTACTTC.

The chain carries TRBV5-1 and TRBJ2-3; 8 nucleotides match TRBD1. CDR1 and CDR2 (germline): SGHRS, YFSETQ. The CDR3 extends over 15 amino acids. V lost 0 bases and J lost 4; bases outside the gene matches: 4. The CDR3 DNA follows: TGCGCCAGCAGCTTGGCAGGGGGCCAGTCAGATACGCAGTATTTT. It translates to CASSLAGGQSDTQYF.

This clone was picked up a small number of times. The chain employs TRBV30 and TRBJ1-1; D might be TRBD1 (6 bases). CDR3 length equals 13 residues. V gave up 4 bases and J gave up 1 base, with 10 bases separating them. From germline, CDR1 is GTSNPN and CDR2 SVGIG (reference sequence). As DNA, the CDR3 is TGTGCCTGGAAGCCGGGACAGAACACTGAAGCTTTCTTT. Protein product: CAWKPGQNTEAFF.

This clone was found once. The J gene is TRBJ1-4, the V gene TRBV2, with 7 bases fitting TRBD1. The V segment lost 5 bases and the J segment 8 bases; nucleotides outside the gene matches: 11. Germline CDR1 SNHLY, CDR2 FYNNEI. This CDR3 contains 15 residues. This CDR3 reads CASSSRGGGEEKLFF. The CDR3, as DNA: TGTGCCAGCAGTTCCCGGGGAGGGGGCGAGGAAAAACTGTTTTTT.

The chain is built from TRBV6-1 and TRBJ2-3, with TRBD2 as a possible D gene (6 bases). The CDR3 consists of 20 residues. Germline V gives CDR1 MNHNS, CDR2 SASEGT. The V end was cut by 4 bases, the J end by 0 bases, with 26 bases between. CDR3 DNA: TGTGCCAGCAGTGGTCCCCTCAGGGATCCTAGCGTTTTGAGCACAGATACGCAGTATTTT. Residues: CASSGPLRDPSVLSTDTQYF.

For this clone: Relative to the germline gene, one junction end is altered; a read error may explain this. V gene TRBV7-7 combines with J gene TRBJ1-6; a possible D gene is TRBD1 (5 bases). CDR3 size: 14 residues. CDR1 and CDR2 (germline): SSHAT, FNYEAQ (reference sequence). The CDR3 sequence: CASSLDPGNSPLHF. As DNA, the CDR3 is TGTGCTAGCAGCTTAGACCCAGGGAATTCACCCCTCCACTTT. The variable domain in full, with the rest retrieved from reference TRBV7-7 and TRBJ1-6, is GAGVSQSPRYKVTKRGQDVTLRCDPISSHATLYWYQQALGQGPEFLTYFNYEAQPDKSGLPSDRFSAERPEGSISTLTIQRTEQRDSAMYRCASSLDPGNSPLHFGNGTRLTVT.

The rearrangement joins TRBV2 to TRBJ2-7; TRBD1 aligns across 7 bases. The ends lost 7 bases at V and 0 bases at J; junction bases unmatched: 9. This CDR3 region has 15 residues. From germline, CDR1 is SNHLY and CDR2 FYNNEI. The CDR3 is CASIIPGQSSYEQYF. The CDR3 nucleotides read TGTGCCAGCATTATACCGGGACAGAGCTCCTACGAGCAGTACTTC.

This clone was recorded a few times. This chain connects TRBV29-1 to TRBJ1-1, with 11 positions matching TRBD1. The J segment lost 4 bases and the V segment lost 7 bases, leaving 5 bases of the junction unmatched. The CDR3 is made up of 13 amino acids. Looked up from germline, CDR1 is SQVTM and CDR2 is ANQGSEA. The CDR3: CSGGQGALTEAFF. The CDR3 nucleotides are TGCAGCGGCGGACAGGGGGCGCTCACTGAAGCTTTCTTT.

J is TRBJ2-2 and V is TRBV19, with D possibly matching TRBD1 (6 bases). Germline CDR1 LNHDA, CDR2 SQIVND (reference sequence). The length of the CDR3 is 15 residues. The V end lost 4 bases, the J end lost 1 base, and 10 bases lay between the germline ends. The DNA of the CDR3 is TGTGCCAGTAGTACCGGGACAAAGAACACCGGGGAGCTGTTTTTT. Protein product: CASSTGTKNTGELFF.

The rearrangement links TRBV28 to TRBJ2-1; 12 nucleotides match TRBD2. The CDR3 loop spans 18 amino acids. Germline V gene sequence: CDR1 MDHEN, CDR2 SYDVKM. Trimming removed 5 bases from V and 2 bases from J; junction bases left unmatched: 10. The CDR3 reads CASSRTSGVTITYNEQFF. The CDR3 nucleotides are TGTGCCAGCAGTCGGACTAGCGGGGTAACAATAACCTACAATGAGCAGTTCTTC.

The V and J genes are TRBV29-1 and TRBJ2-1, with a possible D match to TRBD1 (6 bases). Trimming cost V 6 bases and J 5 bases, with 11 bases left between them. This CDR3 is built from 12 residues. CDR1 is SQVTM and CDR2 is ANQGSEA in the germline V gene. The CDR3 region has the DNA TGCAGCGTGTACAGGGCCAACAATGAGCAGTTCTTC. Translation gives CSVYRANNEQFF.

The chain combines TRBV4-1 with TRBJ1-6; D is perhaps TRBD1 (5 bases). V was pared by 1 base and J by 6 bases, with 13 bases between. Germline V gene sequence: CDR1 MGHRA, CDR2 YSYEKL. This CDR3 is built from 16 residues. The chain's CDR3 is CASSQGFRDVNSPLHF. CDR3 bases: TGCGCCAGCAGCCAAGGATTCAGGGACGTTAATTCACCCCTCCACTTT.